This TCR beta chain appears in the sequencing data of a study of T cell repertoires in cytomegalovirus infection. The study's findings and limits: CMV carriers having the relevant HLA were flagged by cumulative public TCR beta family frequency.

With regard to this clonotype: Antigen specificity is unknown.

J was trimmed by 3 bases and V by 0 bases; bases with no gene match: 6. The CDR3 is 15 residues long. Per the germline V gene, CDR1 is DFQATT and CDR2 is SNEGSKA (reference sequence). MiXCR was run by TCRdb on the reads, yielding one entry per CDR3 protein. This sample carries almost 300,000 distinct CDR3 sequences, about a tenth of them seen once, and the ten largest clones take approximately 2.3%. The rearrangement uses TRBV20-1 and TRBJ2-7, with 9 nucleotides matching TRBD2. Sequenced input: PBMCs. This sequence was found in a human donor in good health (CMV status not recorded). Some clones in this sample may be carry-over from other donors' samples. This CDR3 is CSARDRGSGSYEQYF. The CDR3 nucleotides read TGCAGTGCTAGAGATCGGGGTAGCGGGAGCTACGAGCAGTACTTC.